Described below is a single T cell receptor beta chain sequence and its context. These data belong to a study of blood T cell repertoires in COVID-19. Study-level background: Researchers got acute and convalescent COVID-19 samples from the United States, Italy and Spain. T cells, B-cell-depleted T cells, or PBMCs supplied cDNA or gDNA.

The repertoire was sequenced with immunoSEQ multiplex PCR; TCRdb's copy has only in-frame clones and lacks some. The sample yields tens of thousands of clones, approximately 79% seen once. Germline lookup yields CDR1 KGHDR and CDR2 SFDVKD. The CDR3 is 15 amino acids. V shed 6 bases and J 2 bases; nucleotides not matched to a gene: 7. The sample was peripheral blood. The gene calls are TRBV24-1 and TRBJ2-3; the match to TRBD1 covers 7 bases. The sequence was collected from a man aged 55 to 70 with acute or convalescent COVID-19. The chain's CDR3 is CATSYTGETTDTQYF. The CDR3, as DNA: TGTGCCACCAGTTATACAGGGGAGACCACAGATACGCAGTATTTT.